This T cell receptor (beta chain) comes out of a study of T cell responses to AZD1222 COVID-19 vaccine. Study-wide points: Increases in Spike-specific TCR breadth and depth were seen after two AZD1222 doses. There were repertoire samples only from the period after the peak T cell response. Across the whole spike, CD4 TCRs peaked at regions 160-218 and 743-854.

Germline V lookup: CDR1 SGHNT, CDR2 YENEEA. CDR3 size: 14 residues. V lost 0 bases and J 2 bases, leaving 6 bases between the germline ends. A remark on this clone: As yet, its antigen is unknown. Distinct nucleotide sequences in the sample also encode this CDR3.

Profiling relied on immunoSEQ multiplex PCR, and the TCRdb table lists in-frame clones only, not all of them. Among 130,000 to 150,000 clones, 70% to 90% were seen once, and the ten largest hold approximately 5%. The chain uses TRBV11-3 and TRBJ2-3; D ambiguous. The input for sequencing was peripheral blood, taken 28 days after the second AZD1222 dose. The sequence came from an adult who received the AZD1222 COVID-19 vaccine. The CDR3 sequence: CASSLDGNTDTQYF. CDR3 bases: TGTGCCAGCAGCTTAGATGGCAACACAGATACGCAGTATTTT.